Below, 10 T cell receptor beta chains from the same sample are listed, as sequenced in a study of vaccination effects on CD4 cells after COVID-19. TCRdb's copy holds only in-frame clones and misses some; the assay was immunoSEQ multiplex PCR. The sample includes around 19,000 clones, roughly 70% of them seen just once. Their cognate antigens are unknown. Peptide-pool stimulation followed by sequencing identified expanded antigen-specific CD4+ clonotypes in the ViraFEST assay. Investigators separated out CD4+ T cells once around 9 days of culture had passed. Nucleocapsid antibodies were negative in the vaccine recipients, who had never had SARS-CoV-2 infection. Sequenced material: CD4+ T cells from PBMCs cultured with HCoV-NL63 spike peptides, taken before COVID-19 vaccination. All receptors derive from a human donor who received a COVID-19 vaccine.

The chain combines TRBV30 with TRBJ1-2; D uncertain. Germline assignment: CDR1 GTSNPN and CDR2 SVGIG (reference sequence). The length of the CDR3 is 12 residues. V was cut by 5 bases and J by 0 bases, with 7 bases left in between. In nucleotides, the CDR3 is TGTGCCTGGGGGGTTTCTAACTATGGCTACACCTTC. Amino acid sequence: CAWGVSNYGYTF.

This chain uses TRBV6-1 with TRBJ1-5; no firm D call. Trimming stripped 4 bases from V and 0 bases from J, with 22 bases between. Germline CDR1 reads MNHNS; CDR2 reads SASEGT. This CDR3 region has 19 residues. CDR3 bases: TGTGCCAGCAGTGGGGTTTTTGGCCGGGAGCGGCATAGCAATCAGCCCCAGCATTTT. Protein: CASSGVFGRERHSNQPQHF.

This clone was observed a few times. The chain recombines TRBV5-4 with TRBJ1-6; D is unresolved. The length of the CDR3 is 11 residues. In germline, CDR1 is SGHNT, CDR2 YYREEE (reference sequence). Trimming stripped 4 bases from V and 5 bases from J, with 1 base between. The CDR3 spells CASSNNSPLHF. CDR3 bases: TGTGCCAGCAGCAATAATTCACCCCTCCACTTT.

The chain's CDR3 is CASSLAAISYNEQFF. The DNA of the CDR3 is TGTGCCAGCAGCTTAGCGGCTATCTCCTACAATGAGCAGTTCTTC. The V call is TRBV5-4, the J call TRBJ2-1; maybe TRBD2 (5 bases). This CDR3 spans 15 amino acids. CDR1 is SGHNT and CDR2 is YYREEE in the germline V gene (reference sequence). With 2 bases removed from V and 0 bases from J, the gap between germline ends came to 9 bases.

This clone has more than one count but fewer than ten. The V gene is TRBV12-5, the J gene TRBJ1-1; unclear D gene. With 6 bases removed from V and 4 bases from J, the gap between germline ends came to 12 bases. This CDR3 region has 13 residues. The germline gives CDR1 LGHNT, CDR2 FRNRAP. CDR3 coding DNA: TGTGCTAGTGGCGACCCACCAATCACTGAAGCTTTCTTT. The encoded protein is CASGDPPITEAFF.

For the CDR3, the DNA is TGCGCCAGCGGCACCGGGGTTACCGGGGAGCTGTTTTTT. Amino acids: CASGTGVTGELFF. This chain links TRBV10-1 with TRBJ2-2, with D tentatively TRBD2 (5 bases). V gave up 8 bases and J gave up 5 bases, with 12 bases separating them. The CDR3 has 13 amino acids. Germline CDR1 and CDR2: WNHNN and SYGVQD (reference sequence).

The chain recombines TRBV5-4 with TRBJ2-1; tentatively, D is TRBD2 (6 bases). The CDR3 has 12 amino acids. Trimming shortened V by 5 bases and J by 6 bases, and 9 bases separated the two germline ends. From germline, CDR1 is SGHNT and CDR2 YYREEE (reference sequence). The CDR3 here is CASRWDSNEQFF. DNA of the CDR3: TGTGCCAGCAGATGGGACTCCAATGAGCAGTTCTTC.

The rearrangement links TRBV10-2 to TRBJ1-3; D unresolved. Germline assignment: CDR1 WSHSY and CDR2 SAAADI. Trimming left V 0 bases short and J 2 bases short, with 5 bases between. There are 14 residues in the CDR3. For the CDR3, the DNA is TGCGCCAGCAGTGAGTCGACGGCTGGAAACACCATATATTTT. Translated: CASSESTAGNTIYF.

The J gene is TRBJ2-1, the V gene TRBV3-1 (or the pseudogene TRBV3-2); maybe TRBD2 (7 bases). Germline-derived CDR1 and CDR2 are LGHDT and YNNKEL (reference sequence). Trimming stripped 4 bases from V and 2 bases from J, with 12 bases between. This CDR3 region has 15 residues. In DNA form, the CDR3 reads TGTGCCAGCAGCCCCGGGGAGGGGGCCTACAATGAGCAGTTCTTC. Protein: CASSPGEGAYNEQFF.

This clone showed up just a few times. The chain links TRBV7-9 to TRBJ1-2; 7 positions match TRBD1. Germline values: CDR1 SEHNR, CDR2 FQNEAQ (reference sequence). V dropped 5 bases and J dropped 5; count of bases not matched to a gene: 5. The CDR3 loop spans 13 amino acids. The DNA of the CDR3 is TGTGCCAGCAGCCCGGGACAGCGGTATGGCTACACCTTC. It codes for CASSPGQRYGYTF.